These 25 T cell receptor beta chains originate from one sample sequenced in a study of beta chain features in type 1 diabetes (dated by TCRdb to 2017 to 2018). The paper as a whole reports these results and caveats: A moderate but significant shortening of TCRB CDR3 length was observed in type 1 diabetes patients in all four CD4+ subsets.

No antigen is known for these receptors. The method was the immunoSEQ multiplex PCR assay. The High Capacity cDNA Reverse Transcription Kit was used to reverse transcribe all of the isolated RNA, meaning that expressed TCRB transcripts were what got sequenced. In its TCRdb copy, this immuneACCESS table keeps in-frame sequences only and misses some clones. Where compared with another copy, unresolved V genes explain less than half of these, and the others have no known cause. Recorded for this sample are about 160,000 clones; about 9.3% of them occurred a single time. More than 0.4% of the sample belongs to the ten largest clones. Sequenced material: central memory CD4+ T cells from blood. The receptor set was obtained from a man aged 25 to 45 with type 1 diabetes.

The sample holds a few counts of this clone. V gene TRBV4-2 combines with J gene TRBJ2-3, with 12 bases identical to TRBD1. Trimming cost V 3 bases and J 2 bases; bases outside gene matches: 3. CDR1 LGHNA and CDR2 YNFKEQ come from the germline V gene. The CDR3 extends over 16 amino acids. The CDR3 DNA is TGTGCCAGCAGCCAGTTGGGACAGGGGGCCACAGATACGCAGTATTTT. Translation gives CASSQLGQGATDTQYF.

This clone was seen more than once but under ten times. The genes are TRBV29-1 and TRBJ1-2, with 8 positions matching TRBD1. Germline values: CDR1 SQVTM, CDR2 ANQGSEA. V shed 5 bases, J shed 4 bases, and the junction held 6 bases outside the gene matches. The CDR3 extends over 13 amino acids. The CDR3 DNA sequence: TGCAGCGTTCGACAGGGGATGATCTATGGCTACACCTTC. Its protein product is CSVRQGMIYGYTF.

The table lists this clone with a few counts. This chain links TRBV5-6 with TRBJ2-5, with 8 bases matching TRBD1. Trimming at V came to 2 bases and at J to 4 bases, leaving 4 bases not matched to a gene. Looked up from germline, CDR1 is SGHDT and CDR2 is YYEEEE. The CDR3 is made up of 14 amino acids. The CDR3 region has the DNA TGTGCCAGCAGCTTTAGACAGGGGAGAGAGACCCAGTACTTC. Its protein product is CASSFRQGRETQYF.

This clone was observed a few times. This chain links TRBV29-1 with TRBJ2-7; 9 nucleotides align to TRBD1. Trimming removed 7 bases from V and 4 bases from J; junction bases left unmatched: 8. The germline CDR1 and CDR2 sequences are SQVTM and ANQGSEA. The CDR3 extends over 13 amino acids. The CDR3 sequence: CSASNRGLYEQYF. The CDR3 DNA sequence: TGCAGCGCTTCAAACAGGGGGCTGTACGAGCAGTACTTC.

V gene TRBV29-1 combines with J gene TRBJ1-5; 7 nucleotides match TRBD1. The J segment lost 11 bases and the V segment lost 6 bases, leaving 1 base of the junction unmatched. The CDR3 is made up of 9 amino acids. The germline V gene has CDR1 SQVTM and CDR2 ANQGSEA. The CDR3 is CSVQGAQHF. The CDR3 nucleotides are TGCAGCGTCCAGGGGGCCCAGCATTTT.

There are a few counts of this clone. The chain couples TRBV11-2 to TRBJ1-1; 10 bases agree with TRBD1. Germline V gives CDR1 SGHAT, CDR2 FQNNGV. CDR3 length: 15 amino acids. Trimming removed 4 bases from V and 4 bases from J; junction bases left unmatched: 6. The CDR3 spells CASSSRDRGTTEAFF. The CDR3 DNA sequence: TGTGCCAGCAGCTCCCGGGACAGGGGAACCACTGAAGCTTTCTTT.

This clone was detected only a few times. The rearrangement links TRBV5-4 to TRBJ2-4; TRBD1 agrees at 8 bases. V lost 4 bases and J lost 3; bases outside the gene matches: 6. The CDR3 loop spans 15 amino acids. Germline V lookup: CDR1 SGHNT, CDR2 YYREEE (reference sequence). The CDR3, as DNA: TGTGCCAGCAGCCCAGGACAGGGTTTCAAAAACATTCAGTACTTC. Translation gives CASSPGQGFKNIQYF.

The rearrangement links TRBV5-4 to TRBJ1-1; weak D call: TRBD1 (6 bases). Between the trimmed V and J ends, which lost 4 bases and 0 bases, there was a span of 13 bases. Germline assignment: CDR1 SGHNT and CDR2 YYREEE (reference sequence). This CDR3 has 15 amino acids. The CDR3 DNA follows: TGTGCCAGCAGCAGACAGGAAACCATGAACACTGAAGCTTTCTTT. Its translation: CASSRQETMNTEAFF.

The gene calls are TRBV5-6 and TRBJ1-4; D is ambiguous. V lost 5 bases and J lost 0, with 11 bases in between. The germline CDR1 and CDR2 sequences are SGHDT and YYEEEE. The CDR3 has 15 residues. The CDR3: CASSTDGATNEKLFF. Here the CDR3 DNA reads TGTGCCAGCAGTACTGACGGAGCAACTAATGAAAAACTGTTTTTT.

The genes are TRBV13 and TRBJ2-3, with 7 bases that match TRBD1. The V and J ends lost 5 bases and 0 bases, in that order; junction bases with no gene match: 8. Per the germline V gene, CDR1 is PRHDT and CDR2 is FYEKMQ (reference sequence). This CDR3 contains 16 residues. The CDR3 region has the DNA TGTGCCAGCAGCCTCGGGACAGTTCCTAGCACAGATACGCAGTATTTT. Protein product: CASSLGTVPSTDTQYF. Filled out from reference TRBV13 and TRBJ2-3, the complete variable domain reads AAGVIQSPRHLIKEKRETATLKCYPIPRHDTVYWYQQGPGQDPQFLISFYEKMQSDKGSIPDRFSAQQFSDYHSELNMSSLELGDSALYFCASSLGTVPSTDTQYFGPGTRLTVL.

The V gene is TRBV20-1, the J gene TRBJ1-2; possible D gene TRBD1, 5 bases. There are 11 residues in the CDR3. Looked up from germline, CDR1 is DFQATT and CDR2 is SNEGSKA (reference sequence). The germline V and J ends were trimmed by 7 bases and 4 bases, with 10 bases remaining between them. The CDR3 sequence is CSGQLFYGYTF. CDR3 sequence (DNA): TGCAGTGGACAGCTCTTCTATGGCTACACCTTC.

This clone was found a few times. The rearrangement links TRBV11-2 to TRBJ2-5; 7 bases map to TRBD2. The length of the CDR3 is 18 residues. The V gene's germline CDR1 is SGHAT and CDR2 FQNNGV. V lost 5 bases, J lost 0 bases, and 15 bases stayed unmatched. CDR3 in amino acids: CASSPGGRATFYQETQYF. CDR3 bases: TGTGCCAGCAGCCCCGGGGGGAGGGCCACGTTTTACCAAGAGACCCAGTACTTC.

The chain uses TRBV20-1 and TRBJ2-5; D is undetermined. From germline, CDR1 is DFQATT and CDR2 SNEGSKA (reference sequence). This CDR3 region has 11 residues. The chain's CDR3 is CSAFYGETQYF. CDR3 coding DNA: TGCAGCGCCTTTTACGGGGAGACCCAGTACTTC.

This clone has just a few counts. The chain links TRBV6-5 to TRBJ2-6; D gene uncertain. Germline CDR1 reads MNHEY; CDR2 reads SVGAGI. Trimming pared 2 bases from V and 2 bases from J, leaving 10 bases between. This CDR3 spans 16 amino acids. CDR3 nucleotide sequence: TGTGCCAGCAGTTACATTTCCCCCGCTGGGGCCAACGTCCTGACTTTC. Residues: CASSYISPAGANVLTF.

A few counts support this clone. The genes are TRBV5-4 and TRBJ2-1; 11 positions agree with TRBD2. The V gene end was trimmed by 3 bases and the J gene end by 7 bases; junction bases not matched to a gene: 12. The CDR3 is 17 amino acids. CDR1 SGHNT and CDR2 YYREEE come from the germline V gene (reference sequence). DNA for the CDR3: TGTGCCAGCAGCTCGGGGTTACGGACTAGCGGGTGGAATGAGCAGTTCTTC. Residues: CASSSGLRTSGWNEQFF.

This rearrangement joins TRBV6-6 to TRBJ1-2; D gene unclear. The CDR3 covers 13 residues. Germline assignment: CDR1 MNHNY and CDR2 SVGAGI (reference sequence). Trimming pared 8 bases from V and 1 base from J, leaving 11 bases between. The CDR3 spells CASGTQSNYGYTF. The CDR3 DNA reads TGTGCCAGCGGAACACAGAGTAACTATGGCTACACCTTC.

The chain uses TRBV2 and TRBJ2-7; D is ambiguous. The CDR3 extends over 11 amino acids. Per germline, CDR1 SNHLY and CDR2 FYNNEI. The V end was cut by 8 bases, the J end by 2 bases, with 7 bases between. CDR3 region: CASFRTYEQYF. The CDR3 region has the DNA TGTGCCAGCTTCAGAACCTACGAGCAGTACTTC.

Only a few counts were recorded for this clone. This rearrangement joins TRBV28 to TRBJ2-5; 9 positions agree with TRBD2. V trimming: 6 bases; J trimming: 3 bases; junction bases outside the gene matches: 5. The CDR3 runs to 14 residues. Per the germline V gene, CDR1 is MDHEN and CDR2 is SYDVKM. CDR3 sequence: CASSHRLAEETQYF. CDR3 in DNA: TGTGCCAGCAGCCACCGACTAGCGGAAGAGACCCAGTACTTC.

In this sample, this clone turned up a few times. This chain connects TRBV5-6 to TRBJ1-1, with 8 bases fitting TRBD1. Germline V gene lookup returns CDR1 SGHDT and CDR2 YYEEEE. With V trimmed by 0 bases and J by 7 bases, 2 bases remained unmatched. The CDR3 is made up of 13 amino acids. CDR3 sequence (DNA): TGTGCCAGCAGCTTGGGGACAGGGAATGAAGCTTTCTTT. Protein sequence: CASSLGTGNEAFF.

This clone turned up a few times. The V gene is TRBV7-2, the J gene TRBJ2-4; D call uncertain. Germline V lookup: CDR1 SGHTA, CDR2 FQGNSA. This CDR3 is built from 14 residues. V was trimmed by 5 bases and J by 9 bases, leaving 17 bases between them. This CDR3 is CASSEPLSSGIQYF. For the CDR3, the DNA is TGTGCCAGCAGCGAACCATTAAGTTCGGGCATTCAGTACTTC.

The chain has TRBV2 and TRBJ2-5; D is perhaps TRBD2 (6 bases). The CDR3 spans 14 residues. Germline V gives CDR1 SNHLY, CDR2 FYNNEI. Trimming pared 4 bases from V and 6 bases from J, leaving 15 bases between. The CDR3 DNA sequence: TGTGCCAGCAGTGCCGGGACTCTCCTTAAGACCCAGTACTTC. Translation: CASSAGTLLKTQYF.

This clone was counted between two and nine times. The chain links TRBV15 to TRBJ1-5; D not resolved. The CDR3 has 13 residues. Deletions cut 8 bases from V and 3 bases from J, with 11 bases between. Germline CDR1 LNHNV, CDR2 YYDKDF (reference sequence). CDR3 in amino acids: CATCDGLNQPQHF. The CDR3 DNA follows: TGTGCCACCTGTGACGGACTCAATCAGCCCCAGCATTTT.

The chain carries TRBV5-4 and TRBJ2-7; 8 nucleotides align to TRBD2. The CDR3 has 16 amino acids. The junction had 12 bases not matched to a gene; V was cut back by 4 bases and J by 3 bases. Germline assignment: CDR1 SGHNT and CDR2 YYREEE (reference sequence). The CDR3 is CASSQDLLAEFYEQYF. Written as DNA, the CDR3 is TGTGCCAGCAGCCAAGATTTACTAGCGGAATTCTACGAGCAGTACTTC.

A few counts support this clone. J is TRBJ2-2 and V is TRBV6-6; 8 nucleotides match TRBD1. Germline CDR1 MNHNY, CDR2 SVGAGI (reference sequence). V lost 5 bases to trimming and J lost 7 bases; unmatched junction nucleotides: 9. This CDR3 comprises 15 residues. The CDR3: CASSKTSDRGGELFF. CDR3 in DNA: TGTGCCAGCAGTAAAACCTCCGACAGGGGCGGGGAGCTGTTTTTT.

The V call is TRBV11-2, the J call TRBJ2-3; 10 bases are shared with TRBD2. CDR1 and CDR2 (germline): SGHAT, FQNNGV. Germline trimming cut 5 bases from V and 1 base from J; bases unmatched to any gene: 6. The CDR3 has 16 amino acids. The CDR3 spells CASSPPGLARTDTQYF. CDR3 coding DNA: TGTGCCAGCAGCCCTCCGGGACTAGCGCGCACAGATACGCAGTATTTT.